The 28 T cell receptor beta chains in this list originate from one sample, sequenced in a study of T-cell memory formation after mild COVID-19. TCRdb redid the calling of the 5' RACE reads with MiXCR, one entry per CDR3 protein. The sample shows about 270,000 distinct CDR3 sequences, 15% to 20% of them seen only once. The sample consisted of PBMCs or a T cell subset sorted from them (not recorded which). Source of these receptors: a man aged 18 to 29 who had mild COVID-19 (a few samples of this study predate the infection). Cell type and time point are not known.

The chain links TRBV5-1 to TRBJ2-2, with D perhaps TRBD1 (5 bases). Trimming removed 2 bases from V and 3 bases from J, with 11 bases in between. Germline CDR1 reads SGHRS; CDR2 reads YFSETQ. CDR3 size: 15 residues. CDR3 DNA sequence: TGCGCCAGCAGCTTAATAGGGGCGGACACCGGGGAGCTGTTTTTT. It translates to CASSLIGADTGELFF.

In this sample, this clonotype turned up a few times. This CDR3 is CASSVFSPALADTQYF. In DNA, the CDR3 is TGTGCCAGCAGCGTATTCTCCCCCGCCTTAGCCGATACGCAGTATTTT. This chain joins TRBV9 and TRBJ2-3; no reliable D call. Germline-derived CDR1 and CDR2 are SGDLS and YYNGEE. The CDR3 runs 16 residues. The V gene lost 1 base and the J gene lost 6 bases, with 18 bases spanning the gap.

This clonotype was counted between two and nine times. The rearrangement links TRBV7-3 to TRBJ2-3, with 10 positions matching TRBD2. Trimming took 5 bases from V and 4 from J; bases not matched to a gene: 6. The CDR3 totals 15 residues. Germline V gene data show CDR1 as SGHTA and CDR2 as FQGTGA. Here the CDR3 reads CASSPSGGVADTQYF. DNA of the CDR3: TGTGCCAGCAGCCCCAGCGGGGGGGTGGCAGATACGCAGTATTTT.

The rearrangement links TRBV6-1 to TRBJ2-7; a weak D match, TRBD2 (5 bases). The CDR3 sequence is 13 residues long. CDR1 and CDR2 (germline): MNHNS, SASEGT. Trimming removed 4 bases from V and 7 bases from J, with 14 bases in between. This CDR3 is CASSVRVTGEQYV. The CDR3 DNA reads TGTGCCAGCAGTGTCCGCGTTACGGGGGAGCAGTACGTC.

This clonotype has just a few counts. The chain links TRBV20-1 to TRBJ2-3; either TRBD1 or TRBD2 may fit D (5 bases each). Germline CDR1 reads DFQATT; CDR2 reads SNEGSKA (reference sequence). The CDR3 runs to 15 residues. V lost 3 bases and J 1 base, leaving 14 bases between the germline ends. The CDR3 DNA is TGCAGTGCTAGGCACGCCGAGGGGCGCACAGATACGCAGTATTTT. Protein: CSARHAEGRTDTQYF.

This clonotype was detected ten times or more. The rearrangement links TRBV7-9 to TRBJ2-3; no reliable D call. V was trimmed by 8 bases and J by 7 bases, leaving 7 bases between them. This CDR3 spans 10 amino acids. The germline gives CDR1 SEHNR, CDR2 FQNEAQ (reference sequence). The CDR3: CASGRNTQYF. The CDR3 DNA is TGTGCCAGCGGGCGGAATACGCAGTATTTT.

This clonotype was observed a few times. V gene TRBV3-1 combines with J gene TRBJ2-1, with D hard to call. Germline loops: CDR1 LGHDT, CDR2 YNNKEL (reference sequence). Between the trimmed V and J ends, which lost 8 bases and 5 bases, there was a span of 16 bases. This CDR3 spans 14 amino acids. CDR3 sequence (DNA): TGTGCCAGCCAACCATCATCCAACGACAATGAGCAGTTCTTC. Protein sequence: CASQPSSNDNEQFF.

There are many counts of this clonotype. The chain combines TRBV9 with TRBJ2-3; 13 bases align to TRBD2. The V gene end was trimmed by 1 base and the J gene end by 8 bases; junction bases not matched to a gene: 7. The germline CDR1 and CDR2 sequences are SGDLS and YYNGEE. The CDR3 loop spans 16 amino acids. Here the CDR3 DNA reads TGTGCCAGCAGCGTACGGACGGGGACTAGCGGGGCTACGCAGTATTTT. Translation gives CASSVRTGTSGATQYF. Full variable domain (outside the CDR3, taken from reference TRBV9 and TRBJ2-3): DSGVTQTPKHLITATGQRVTLRCSPRSGDLSVYWYQQSLDQGLQFLIQYYNGEERAKGNILERFSAQQFPDLHSELNLSSLELGDSALYFCASSVRTGTSGATQYFGPGTRLTVL.

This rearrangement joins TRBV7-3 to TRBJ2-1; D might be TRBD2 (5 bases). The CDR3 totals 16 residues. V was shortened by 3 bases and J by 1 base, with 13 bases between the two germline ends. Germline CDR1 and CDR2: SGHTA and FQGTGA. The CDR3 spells CASSLNPGGSYNEQFF. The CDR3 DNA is TGTGCCAGCAGCTTGAACCCCGGCGGGTCCTACAATGAGCAGTTCTTC.

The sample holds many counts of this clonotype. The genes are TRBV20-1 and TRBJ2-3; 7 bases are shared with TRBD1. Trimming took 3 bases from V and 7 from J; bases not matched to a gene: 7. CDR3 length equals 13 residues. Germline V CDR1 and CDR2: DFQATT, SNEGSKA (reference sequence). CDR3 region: CSARGTDMNTQYF. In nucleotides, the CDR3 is TGCAGTGCTAGGGGGACAGATATGAATACGCAGTATTTT.

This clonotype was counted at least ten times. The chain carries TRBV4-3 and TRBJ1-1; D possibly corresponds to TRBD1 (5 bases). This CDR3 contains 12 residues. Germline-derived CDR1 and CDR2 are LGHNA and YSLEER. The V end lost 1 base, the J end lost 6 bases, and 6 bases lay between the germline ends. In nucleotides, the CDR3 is TGCGCCAGCAGCCAAGGGGGGGCTGAAGCTTTCTTT. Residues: CASSQGGAEAFF.

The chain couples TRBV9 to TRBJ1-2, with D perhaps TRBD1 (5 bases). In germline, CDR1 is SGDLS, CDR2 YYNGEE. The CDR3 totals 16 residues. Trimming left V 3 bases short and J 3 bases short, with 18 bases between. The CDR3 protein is CASSARREGIDYGYTF. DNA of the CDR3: TGTGCCAGCAGCGCCCGTCGGGAGGGGATTGACTATGGCTACACCTTC.

The CDR3 nucleotides are TGTGCCATCAGTGAAGGGGGACTGAACACTGAAGCTTTCTTT. As protein: CAISEGGLNTEAFF. The chain employs TRBV10-3 and TRBJ1-1, with D possibly being TRBD1 (6 bases). There are 14 residues in the CDR3. Germline loops: CDR1 ENHRY, CDR2 SYGVKD. V was shortened by 3 bases and J by 0 bases, with 8 bases between the two germline ends.

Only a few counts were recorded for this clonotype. CDR3 in DNA: TGCGCCAGCAGCCTGGGACTAGCGGGGGCCCTCACAGATACGCAGTATTTT. It translates to CASSLGLAGALTDTQYF. This sequence joins TRBV4-1 and TRBJ2-3, with 14 bases matching TRBD2. Germline values: CDR1 MGHRA, CDR2 YSYEKL. With 4 bases clipped from V and 2 bases from J, the junction kept 5 bases outside the gene matches. The CDR3 consists of 17 residues.

CDR3 residues: CSAVRAAAEAFF. The CDR3 coding sequence is TGCAGCGCTGTTCGGGCGGCCGCTGAAGCTTTCTTT. The chain joins TRBV29-1 to TRBJ1-1; D not resolved. The CDR3 runs to 12 residues. Trimming took 7 bases from V and 6 from J, leaving 15 bases between them. Looked up from germline, CDR1 is SQVTM and CDR2 is ANQGSEA.

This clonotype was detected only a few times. CDR3 DNA: TGTGCCAGCAGTTTCCGGGTAGTCTTTCCCAATTCACCCCTCCACTTT. It encodes CASSFRVVFPNSPLHF. The chain carries TRBV28 and TRBJ1-6, with D unresolved. Germline lookup yields CDR1 MDHEN and CDR2 SYDVKM. Trimming pared 3 bases from V and 7 bases from J, leaving 16 bases between. This CDR3 is 16 amino acids long.

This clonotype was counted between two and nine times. CDR3 region: CASSVTGLNTEAFF. In DNA, the CDR3 is TGCGCCAGCAGCGTCACAGGGCTGAACACTGAAGCTTTCTTT. The chain couples TRBV5-1 to TRBJ1-1; D is possibly TRBD1 (6 bases). Germline loops: CDR1 SGHRS, CDR2 YFSETQ. V was pared by 4 bases and J by 0 bases, with 10 bases between. The CDR3 covers 14 residues.

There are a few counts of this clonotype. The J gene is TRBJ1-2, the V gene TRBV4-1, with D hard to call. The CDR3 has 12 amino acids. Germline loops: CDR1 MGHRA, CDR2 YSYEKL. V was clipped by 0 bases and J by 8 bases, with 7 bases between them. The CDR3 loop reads CASSQDAVGYTF. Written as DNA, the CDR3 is TGCGCCAGCAGCCAAGACGCAGTAGGCTACACCTTC.

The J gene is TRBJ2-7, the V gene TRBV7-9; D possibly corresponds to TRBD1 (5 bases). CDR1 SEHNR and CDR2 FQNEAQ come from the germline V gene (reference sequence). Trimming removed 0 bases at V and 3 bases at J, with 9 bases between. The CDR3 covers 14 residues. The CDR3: CASSLALDSYEQYF. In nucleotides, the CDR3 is TGTGCCAGCAGCTTAGCGCTCGACAGCTACGAGCAGTACTTC.

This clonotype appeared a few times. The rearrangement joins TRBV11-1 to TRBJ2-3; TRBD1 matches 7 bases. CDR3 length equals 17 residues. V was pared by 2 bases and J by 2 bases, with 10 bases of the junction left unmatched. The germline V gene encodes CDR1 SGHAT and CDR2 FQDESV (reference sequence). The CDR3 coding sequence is TGTGCCAGCAGCTTACTCCCCGACAGGGCGATCACAGATACGCAGTATTTT. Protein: CASSLLPDRAITDTQYF.

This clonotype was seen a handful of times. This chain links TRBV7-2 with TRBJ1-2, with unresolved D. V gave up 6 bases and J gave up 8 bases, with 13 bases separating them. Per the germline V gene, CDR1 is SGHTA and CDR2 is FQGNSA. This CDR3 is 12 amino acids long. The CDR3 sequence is CASSFGPRGYTF. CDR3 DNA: TGTGCCAGCAGTTTCGGGCCGAGGGGCTACACCTTC.

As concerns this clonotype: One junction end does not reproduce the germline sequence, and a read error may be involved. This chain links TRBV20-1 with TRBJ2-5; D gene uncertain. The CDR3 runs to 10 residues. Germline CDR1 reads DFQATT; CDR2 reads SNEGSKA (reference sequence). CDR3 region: CYGAQETQYF. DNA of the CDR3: TGTTATGGCGCTCAAGAGACCCAGTACTTC.

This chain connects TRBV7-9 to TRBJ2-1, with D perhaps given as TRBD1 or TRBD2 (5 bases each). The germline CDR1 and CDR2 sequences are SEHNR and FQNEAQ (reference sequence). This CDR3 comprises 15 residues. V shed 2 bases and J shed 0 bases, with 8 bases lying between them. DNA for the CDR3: TGTGCCAGCAGCTTACCGGGGCGCTCCTACAATGAGCAGTTCTTC. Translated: CASSLPGRSYNEQFF.

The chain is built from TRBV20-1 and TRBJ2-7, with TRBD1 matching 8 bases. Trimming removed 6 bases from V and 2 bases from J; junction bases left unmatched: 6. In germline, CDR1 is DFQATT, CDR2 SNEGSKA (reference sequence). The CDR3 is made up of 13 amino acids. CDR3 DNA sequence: TGCAGTGCCCCGGACAGGGTCACCTACGAGCAGTACGTC. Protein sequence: CSAPDRVTYEQYV.

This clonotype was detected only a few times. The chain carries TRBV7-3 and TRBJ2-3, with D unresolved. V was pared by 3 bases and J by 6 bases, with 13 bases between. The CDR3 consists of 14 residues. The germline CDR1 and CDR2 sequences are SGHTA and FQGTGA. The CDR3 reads CASSFSQMSDTQYF. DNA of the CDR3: TGTGCCAGCAGCTTTTCACAGATGAGTGATACGCAGTATTTT.

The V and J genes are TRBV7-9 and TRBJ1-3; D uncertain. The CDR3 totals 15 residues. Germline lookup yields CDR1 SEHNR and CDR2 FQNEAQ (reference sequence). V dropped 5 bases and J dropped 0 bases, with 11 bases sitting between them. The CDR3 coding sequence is TGTGCCAGCAGCCCCGGCGGGAGCTCTGGAAACACCATATATTTT. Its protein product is CASSPGGSSGNTIYF.

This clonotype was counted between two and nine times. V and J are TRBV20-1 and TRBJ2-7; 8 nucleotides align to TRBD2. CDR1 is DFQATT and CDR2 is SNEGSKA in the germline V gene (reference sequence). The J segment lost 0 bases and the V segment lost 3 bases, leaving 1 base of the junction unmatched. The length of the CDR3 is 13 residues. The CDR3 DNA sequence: TGCAGTGCTAGGCGGGGGGTCTCCTACGAGCAGTACTTC. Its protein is CSARRGVSYEQYF.

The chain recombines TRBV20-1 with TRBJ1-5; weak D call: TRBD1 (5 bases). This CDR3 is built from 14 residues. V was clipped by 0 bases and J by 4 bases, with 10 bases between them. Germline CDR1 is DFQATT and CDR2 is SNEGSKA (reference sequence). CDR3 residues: CSARDGRENQPQHF. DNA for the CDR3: TGCAGTGCTAGAGATGGCAGGGAGAATCAGCCCCAGCATTTT.